This TCR beta chain was captured by sequencing in a study of OX40 agonist ivuxolimab in advanced cancers. Findings and limits, study-wide: CD4+ and CD8+ T cells in blood underwent clonal expansion by week 6 at 0.1 to 3.0 mg/kg. Relative to CD4+ cells, CD8+ T cells on average had more expanded clones.

Worth noting for this clone: Its antigen is currently unknown.

Only in-frame clones appear in the TCRdb table, and some are missing; sequencing was by immunoSEQ multiplex PCR. The sample contains fewer than 20,000 clones, 80% to 95% of which appear only once. With autoimmune disease history or systemic immunosuppression, patients were excluded. The CDR3 has 17 residues. The TCR comes from an adult with an advanced solid tumor such as melanoma, head and neck, liver or kidney cancer. The sample was CD4+ or CD8+ T cells sorted from blood, taken in a trial of the OX40 agonist ivuxolimab. The J gene is TRBJ1-6, the V gene TRBV21-1; the table gives TRBD1 as D, unverified against the DNA. TRBV21-1 counts as a pseudogene. CDR3 region: CASSKESGTENNSPLHF. The CDR3 nucleotides are TGTGCCAGCAGCAAAGAGTCAGGAACAGAGAATAATTCACCCCTCCACTTT.